Listed here are 10 T cell receptor beta chains from one sample, sequenced in a study of cytomegalovirus exposure and HLA in healthy donors (dated by TCRdb to about 2017). The method behind the library was the immunoSEQ multiplex PCR assay. For the multiplex PCR, a mixture combining 60 forward primers for TCR Vbeta segments and 13 reverse primers for TCR Jbeta segments was used. The table comes from immuneACCESS by way of TCRdb, which keeps in-frame sequences with V and J called. Part of the clones is missing from these tables; in studies checked, under half for an unresolved V gene and the rest for unknown reasons. For this sample there are 110,000 to 150,000 clones; approximately 63% appear just once. The ten top clones hold 2% to 2.5% of the sample. Sequencing was done on a sample of PBMCs. These receptors all stem from an older woman in good health and CMV-seropositive.

The chain joins TRBV11-2 to TRBJ2-6; a weak D match, TRBD2 (6 bases). The CDR3 sequence is 19 residues long. CDR1 is SGHAT and CDR2 is FQNNGV in the germline V gene. The V end was cut by 1 base, the J end by 0 bases, with 16 bases between. DNA for the CDR3: TGTGCCAGCAGCTTAGGGCCGGGGGAGATAAGCTCTGGGGCCAACGTCCTGACTTTC. Its translation: CASSLGPGEISSGANVLTF.

The DNA of the CDR3 is TGTGCCAGCACCGGGGGACGGTTCTATGGCTACACCTTC. Encoded protein: CASTGGRFYGYTF. The chain joins TRBV6-1 to TRBJ1-2, with a possible D match to TRBD1 (5 bases). Trimming stripped 7 bases from V and 4 bases from J, with 13 bases between. CDR1 is MNHNS and CDR2 is SASEGT in the germline V gene. The CDR3 contains 13 residues.

This chain joins TRBV6-4 and TRBJ2-1; tentatively, D is TRBD1 (5 bases). The germline V and J ends were trimmed by 4 bases and 7 bases, with 14 bases remaining between them. CDR3 length equals 14 residues. CDR1 is MRHNA, CDR2 SNTAGT, per germline. CDR3 in amino acids: CASSASQGRNEQFF. The CDR3 nucleotides are TGTGCCAGCAGTGCGTCCCAGGGCCGGAATGAGCAGTTCTTC.

The chain recombines TRBV5-4 with TRBJ1-2, with 7 bases aligning to TRBD1. The V gene end was trimmed by 0 bases and the J gene end by 5 bases; junction bases not matched to a gene: 7. CDR3 length equals 15 residues. CDR1 and CDR2 (germline): SGHNT, YYREEE (reference sequence). The CDR3 is CASSLVDRPLYGYTF. The CDR3 DNA follows: TGTGCCAGCAGCTTGGTGGACAGGCCTCTTTATGGCTACACCTTC.

The J gene is TRBJ1-1, the V gene TRBV30; D remains unclear. V dropped 8 bases and J dropped 4 bases, with 11 bases sitting between them. CDR1 is GTSNPN and CDR2 is SVGIG in the germline V gene (reference sequence). This CDR3 is 11 amino acids long. The CDR3 DNA sequence: TGTGCCGGGATCAGTGGCACTGAAGCTTTCTTT. Protein product: CAGISGTEAFF.

The V and J genes are TRBV7-2 and TRBJ1-4; TRBD1 agrees at 8 bases. The CDR3 is 15 amino acids. The germline gives CDR1 SGHTA, CDR2 FQGNSA. V was clipped by 5 bases and J by 9 bases; unmatched bases: 11. The CDR3 protein is CASSPRQGLIQKLFF. In DNA form, the CDR3 reads TGTGCCAGCAGCCCCCGACAGGGGCTTATACAAAAACTGTTTTTT. Full variable domain (missing parts from reference TRBV7-2 and TRBJ1-4): GAGVSQSPSNKVTEKGKDVELRCDPISGHTALYWYRQSLGQGLEFLIYFQGNSAPDKSGLPSDRFSAERTGGSVSTLTIQRTQQEDSAVYLCASSPRQGLIQKLFFGSGTQLSVL.

J is TRBJ1-1 and V is TRBV19; weak D call: TRBD1 (6 bases). The V gene lost 8 bases and the J gene lost 0 bases, with 13 bases spanning the gap. The CDR3 length is 14 residues. CDR1 LNHDA and CDR2 SQIVND come from the germline V gene (reference sequence). The CDR3 here is CASGDRPMNTEAFF. CDR3 DNA sequence: TGTGCCAGTGGTGACAGGCCTATGAACACTGAAGCTTTCTTT.

V usage is TRBV7-2 and J usage is TRBJ2-7; 10 bases match TRBD1. Unmatched junction bases numbered 10, after V lost 4 bases and J lost 4 bases. In germline, CDR1 is SGHTA, CDR2 FQGNSA. The CDR3 is 16 residues long. CDR3 sequence (DNA): TGTGCCAGCAGCTCGCGGGGACAGGGGTCCACTTACGAGCAGTACTTC. It translates to CASSSRGQGSTYEQYF.

V usage is TRBV6-5 and J usage is TRBJ1-3; D may be TRBD1 (6 bases). Between the trimmed V and J ends, which lost 5 bases and 3 bases, there was a span of 14 bases. Germline values: CDR1 MNHEY, CDR2 SVGAGI. This CDR3 has 15 residues. In DNA, the CDR3 is TGTGCCAGCAGTATGGGCCAGGGGAGTGGAAACACCATATATTTT. Residues: CASSMGQGSGNTIYF.

As to this clone: A single base separates this from a much larger clone, so it may be a read error. The V call is TRBV7-6, the J call TRBJ2-7; 7 bases agree with TRBD1. The CDR3 consists of 13 residues. V lost 4 bases, J lost 4 bases, and 4 bases stayed unmatched. Germline V CDR1 and CDR2: SGHVS, FNYEAQ. The CDR3: CASSYRGQYEQYF. CDR3 bases: TGTGCCAGCAGCTACAGGGGCCAGTACGAGCAGTACTTC.